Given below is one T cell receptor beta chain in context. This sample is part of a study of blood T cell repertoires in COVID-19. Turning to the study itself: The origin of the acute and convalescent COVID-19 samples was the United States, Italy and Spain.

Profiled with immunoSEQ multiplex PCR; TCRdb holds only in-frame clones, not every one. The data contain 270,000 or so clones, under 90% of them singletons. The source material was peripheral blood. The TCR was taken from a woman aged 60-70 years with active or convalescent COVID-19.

The CDR3 loop is CATSDCRVPGQGAPSYF. DNA of the CDR3: TGTGCCACCAGTGATTGCAGAGTGCCGGGACAGGGGGCCCCCTCGTACTTC. The chain is built from TRBV24-1 and TRBJ2-5; 12 nucleotides agree with TRBD1. The CDR3 runs to 17 residues. Germline lookup yields CDR1 KGHDR and CDR2 SFDVKD. Unmatched junction bases numbered 16, after V lost 2 bases and J lost 13 bases.